This TCR beta chain was identified in a study of T cells in lung cancer brain metastases. Study at large: A median roughly 300 days separated primary and brain metastasis sampling. Findings and caveats of the study: Brain metastases had fewer unique productive clones than primaries (median approximately 1,600 versus 4,100). Fragmented FFPE DNA may have left the infiltrating repertoire incompletely captured.

Trimming left V 0 bases short and J 4 bases short, with 6 bases between. Germline CDR1 reads SGHDN; CDR2 reads FVKESK. The CDR3 runs 13 residues. Notes on this clone: The antigen remains undetermined.

Libraries were prepared by immunoSEQ multiplex PCR; TCRdb keeps only in-frame clonotypes and omits some of them. The sample lists 5,000 to 6,500 clones; about 80% were seen once. Material: tumor tissue from a brain metastasis. The chain has TRBV14 and TRBJ1-2, with no clear D. The receptor's source is a man in his forties or fifties with non-small cell lung cancer that had spread to the brain. CDR3 DNA sequence: TGTGCCAGCAGCCAAGATCTAAGCTATGGCTACACCTTC. Its translation: CASSQDLSYGYTF.